This T cell receptor beta chain was profiled in a study of blood T cell repertoires in COVID-19. Concerning this clone itself: Other DNA sequences from this sample encode an identical CDR3 as well.

Profiled with immunoSEQ multiplex PCR; TCRdb holds only in-frame clones, not every one. The sample has about 480,000 clones, nearly 90% seen once. The sequenced material came from PBMCs or T cells enriched from blood (not recorded which). The clonotype comes from a woman younger than 35 with acute COVID-19.

The CDR3 reads CASTRDSSSYEQYF. DNA for the CDR3: TGTGCCAGCACCCGGGACTCTAGCTCCTACGAGCAGTACTTC. This chain uses TRBV6-5 with TRBJ2-7; D may be TRBD2 (6 bases). Germline loops: CDR1 MNHEY, CDR2 SVGAGI. CDR3 length: 14 residues. V gave up 7 bases and J gave up 0 bases, with 13 bases separating them.